Described below is a single T cell receptor (beta chain) sequence and its context. Germline CDR1 and CDR2: LNHDA and SQIVND (reference sequence). The CDR3 runs to 14 residues. V was clipped by 7 bases and J by 2 bases; unmatched bases: 3. Produced via immunoSEQ multiplex PCR; TCRdb's table is partial and in-frame only. The sample includes tens of thousands of clones, 85% to 90% seen only once; the top ten take under 3%. This record comes from a study of lymphopenia after photon versus proton radiotherapy. The receptor was derived from a middle-aged man with gastric cancer. The genes are TRBV19 and TRBJ1-5; 9 nucleotides match TRBD1. The sequencing used peripheral blood, collected from a patient treated with photon-based radiotherapy. CDR3 in DNA: TGTGCCAGTAAATGGGACAGGGGCAATCAGCCCCAGCATTTT. This translates into CASKWDRGNQPQHF.